This entry concerns a single TCR beta chain. No antigen is known for it. The data were obtained in a study of CD8 T cells in ankylosing spondylitis. The V and J ends lost 6 bases and 4 bases, in that order; junction bases with no gene match: 8. Per the germline V gene, CDR1 is LGHDT and CDR2 is YNNKEL (reference sequence). The CDR3 totals 14 residues. Study-wide points: Reactive arthritis synovial fluid and blood were previously reported to contain some motif variants. Within peripheral blood, clones linked to disease were CD8+ and relatively rare.

TCRdb itself ran the 5' RACE reads through MiXCR, one entry per CDR3 protein. The profile shows hundreds of thousands of distinct CDR3 sequences, about 11% of them singletons. This chain joins TRBV3-1 and TRBJ1-1, with 7 bases matching TRBD1. The TCR originated in a male donor with ankylosing spondylitis or in good health (not recorded which). The sequenced sample consisted of blood, either unsorted or a sorted T cell fraction (not recorded which). CDR3 in amino acids: CASRLKQGGTEAFF. In DNA, the CDR3 is TGTGCCAGCAGACTGAAGCAGGGGGGCACTGAAGCTTTCTTT.